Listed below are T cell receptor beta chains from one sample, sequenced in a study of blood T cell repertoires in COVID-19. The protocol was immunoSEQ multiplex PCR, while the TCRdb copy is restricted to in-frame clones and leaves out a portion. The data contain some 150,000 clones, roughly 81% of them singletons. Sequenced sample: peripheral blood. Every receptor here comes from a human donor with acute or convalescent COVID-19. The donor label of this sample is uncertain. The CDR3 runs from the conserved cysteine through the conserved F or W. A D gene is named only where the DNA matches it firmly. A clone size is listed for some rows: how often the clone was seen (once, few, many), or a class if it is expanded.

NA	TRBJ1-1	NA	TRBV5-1	CASSTRDSLSRDTEAFF	TGCGCCAGCAGCACCCGGGACTCCTTGTCTCGGGACACTGAAGCTTTCTTT
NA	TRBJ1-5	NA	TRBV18	CASSPDSSGAQHF	TGTGCCAGCTCACCCGACAGTTCGGGAGCCCAGCATTTT
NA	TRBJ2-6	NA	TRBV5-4	CASSGQQGSGANVLTF	TGTGCCAGCAGCGGGCAGCAGGGGTCTGGGGCCAACGTCCTGACTTTC
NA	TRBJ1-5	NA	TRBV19	CASSLGGMSNQPQHF	TGTGCCAGTAGTCTGGGAGGGATGAGCAATCAGCCCCAGCATTTT
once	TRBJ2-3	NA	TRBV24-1	CATSDLEGDDTQYF	TGTGCCACCAGTGATTTGGAGGGGGATGATACGCAGTATTTT
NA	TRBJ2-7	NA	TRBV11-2	CASSLLVAYEQYF	TGTGCCAGCAGCTTACTTGTAGCCTACGAGCAGTACTTC
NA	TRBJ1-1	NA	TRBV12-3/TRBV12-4	CASSLGPGLEAFF	TGTGCCAGCAGTTTAGGGCCGGGACTTGAAGCTTTCTTT
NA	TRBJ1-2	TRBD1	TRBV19	CASNPDRQIYGYTF	TGTGCCAGTAACCCGGACAGGCAGATCTATGGCTACACCTTC
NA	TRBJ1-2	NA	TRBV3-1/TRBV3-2	CASSQGLSGSNYGYTF	TGTGCCAGCAGCCAAGGGCTCAGCGGATCTAACTATGGCTACACCTTC
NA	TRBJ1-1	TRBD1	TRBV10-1	CASSAGGTEAFF	TGCGCCAGCAGTGCAGGGGGCACTGAAGCTTTCTTT
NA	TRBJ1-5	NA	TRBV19	CASTPKRQFYSNQPQHF	TGTGCCAGTACCCCGAAGAGGCAGTTTTATAGCAATCAGCCCCAGCATTTT
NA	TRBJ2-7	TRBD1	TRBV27	CASSSYRGSYEQYF	TGTGCCAGCAGTTCTTACAGGGGCTCCTACGAGCAGTACTTC
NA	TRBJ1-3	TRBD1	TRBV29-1	CSGSRGSGNTIYF	TGCAGCGGATCCAGGGGGTCTGGAAACACCATATATTTT
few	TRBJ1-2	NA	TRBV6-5	CASSQEGGYGYTF	TGTGCCAGCAGCCAGGAGGGAGGCTATGGCTACACCTTC
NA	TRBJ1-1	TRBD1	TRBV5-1	CASSFTGVKGGTEAFF	TGCGCCAGCAGCTTTACAGGGGTGAAGGGGGGTACTGAAGCTTTCTTT
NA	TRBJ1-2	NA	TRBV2	CASSENPRINYGYTF	TGTGCCAGCAGTGAAAACCCCAGGATAAACTATGGCTACACCTTC
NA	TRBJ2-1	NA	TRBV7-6	CASSLDEGRYNEQFF	TGTGCCAGCAGCTTAGATGAGGGCAGGTACAATGAGCAGTTCTTC
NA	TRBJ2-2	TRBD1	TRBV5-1	CASTGQGNTGELFF	TGCGCCAGCACGGGACAGGGAAACACCGGGGAGCTGTTTTTT
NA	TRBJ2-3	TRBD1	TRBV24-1	CATSDPSGTGVADTQYF	TGTGCCACCAGTGATCCCTCCGGGACAGGGGTTGCAGATACGCAGTATTTT
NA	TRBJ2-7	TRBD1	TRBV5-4	CAGQGTGSEQYF	TGTGCCGGACAGGGAACAGGAAGCGAGCAGTACTTC
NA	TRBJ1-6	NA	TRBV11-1	CASSFSGKGGSPLHF	TGTGCCAGCAGCTTTAGCGGGAAGGGCGGATCACCCCTCCACTTT
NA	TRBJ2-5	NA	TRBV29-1	CSVDWVPGLRGGETQYF	TGCAGCGTGGATTGGGTACCGGGACTGAGGGGAGGAGAGACCCAGTACTTC
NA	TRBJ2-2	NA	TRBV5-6	CASSLPGAGELFF	TGTGCCAGCAGCTTGCCGGGGGCCGGGGAGCTGTTTTTT
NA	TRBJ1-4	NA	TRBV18	CASSGLGEKLFF	TGTGCCAGCTCGGGCTTAGGAGAAAAACTGTTTTTT
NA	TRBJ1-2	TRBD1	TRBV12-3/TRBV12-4	CASSPGGNYGYTF	TGTGCCAGCAGTCCAGGGGGGAACTATGGCTACACCTTC